This is a list of T cell receptor beta chains from one sample in a study of blood T cell repertoires in COVID-19. Assay: immunoSEQ multiplex PCR; the TCRdb copy retains only in-frame clones and omits some. The data contain more than 65,000 clones, more than 70% of them singletons. The sample comprised peripheral blood. These receptors originate from a man older than 75 with acute or convalescent COVID-19. Both conserved end residues are part of each CDR3. A D gene is named only where the DNA matches it firmly. A clone size is listed for some rows: how often the clone was seen (once, few, many), or a class if it is expanded.

clone size,D gene,J gene,V gene,CDR3 protein,CDR3 DNA
NA,TRBD2,TRBJ2-7,TRBV28,CASSARGGREVYEQYF,TGTGCCAGCAGTGCCAGAGGGGGGCGGGAGGTTTACGAGCAGTACTTC
NA,NA,TRBJ2-5,TRBV9,CASSVGSGQETQYF,TGTGCCAGCAGCGTAGGATCAGGGCAAGAGACCCAGTACTTC
NA,NA,TRBJ2-1,TRBV11-3,CASSLGGWGGRNNEQFF,TGTGCCAGCAGCTTAGGAGGCTGGGGCGGTCGTAACAATGAGCAGTTCTTC
NA,TRBD1,TRBJ1-1,TRBV19,CASSTQGVEGTEAFF,TGTGCCAGTAGTACCCAGGGGGTCGAAGGCACTGAAGCTTTCTTT
NA,TRBD2,TRBJ2-1,TRBV19,CASSIGTSGYNEQFF,TGTGCCAGTAGTATCGGGACTAGCGGCTACAATGAGCAGTTCTTC
NA,TRBD2,TRBJ2-2,TRBV4-2,CASSQVATGTTQIRELFF,TGTGCCAGCAGCCAAGTCGCGACCGGGACTACACAAATCAGGGAGCTGTTTTTT
NA,TRBD2,TRBJ2-2,TRBV9,CASSPRLAGGRTGELFF,TGTGCCAGCAGCCCGAGATTAGCGGGAGGACGGACCGGGGAGCTGTTTTTT
NA,NA,TRBJ1-1,TRBV7-2,CASSLSSGGNTEAFF,TGTGCCAGCAGCTTAAGCTCTGGCGGGAACACTGAAGCTTTCTTT
NA,NA,TRBJ1-5,TRBV28,CASSSGGGNQPQHF,TGTGCCAGCAGTTCCGGCGGGGGAAATCAGCCCCAGCATTTT
NA,NA,TRBJ2-5,TRBV20-1,CSAGSSETQYF,TGCAGTGCAGGGAGTAGCGAGACCCAGTACTTC
NA,NA,TRBJ1-5,TRBV2,CASSDPGGPHQPQHF,TGTGCCAGCAGTGATCCGGGGGGCCCCCATCAGCCCCAGCATTTT
few,NA,TRBJ1-5,TRBV28,CASRGGSNQPQHF,TGTGCCAGCCGGGGGGGTAGCAATCAGCCCCAGCATTTT
NA,NA,TRBJ1-1,TRBV3-1/TRBV3-2,CASSARVTEAFF,TGTGCCAGCAGCGCCAGGGTCACTGAAGCTTTCTTT
NA,NA,TRBJ2-7,TRBV5-1,CASSQPTSRNEQYF,TGCGCCAGCAGCCAACCGACAAGCCGGAACGAGCAGTACTTC
NA,NA,TRBJ2-3,TRBV29-1,CSVDRLDTQYF,TGCAGCGTTGATCGGTTAGATACGCAGTATTTT
NA,TRBD1,TRBJ1-5,TRBV2,CASNRDRGDNQPQHF,TGTGCCAGCAATCGGGACAGGGGGGACAATCAGCCCCAGCATTTT
NA,NA,TRBJ1-2,TRBV6-5,CASSKLSGFNYGYTF,TGTGCCAGCAGCAAGTTATCCGGGTTCAACTATGGCTACACCTTC
NA,TRBD1,TRBJ1-3,TRBV28,CASRLQGSSGNTIYF,TGTGCCAGCAGGCTACAGGGGAGCTCTGGAAACACCATATATTTT
NA,NA,TRBJ1-2,TRBV5-1,CASSPGSQGYTF,TGCGCCAGCAGCCCCGGGAGCCAAGGCTACACCTTC
NA,NA,TRBJ2-3,TRBV28,CASSRPDRTSTQYF,TGTGCCAGCAGCCGGCCGGACAGAACTAGTACGCAGTATTTT
NA,TRBD1,TRBJ2-3,TRBV2,CASSVDRESTDTQYF,TGTGCCAGCAGTGTGGACAGGGAAAGCACAGATACGCAGTATTTT
NA,NA,TRBJ1-5,TRBV7-9,CASSFGQNNQPQHF,TGTGCCAGCAGCTTTGGCCAGAACAATCAGCCCCAGCATTTT
NA,TRBD1,TRBJ1-2,TRBV7-9,CASSFDRGRGYTF,TGTGCCAGCAGCTTCGACAGGGGAAGGGGCTACACCTTC
NA,TRBD1,TRBJ1-2,TRBV14,CASSLGQSYGYTF,TGTGCCAGCAGCCTGGGACAGAGCTATGGCTACACCTTC
NA,TRBD1,TRBJ1-2,TRBV19,CASRGQENYGYTF,TGTGCCAGTAGGGGACAGGAAAACTATGGCTACACCTTC
NA,TRBD1,TRBJ1-2,TRBV12-3/TRBV12-4,CASSPGQAYGYTF,TGTGCCAGCAGTCCCGGACAGGCATATGGCTACACCTTC
NA,TRBD1,TRBJ1-1,TRBV9,CASSVAGGGGRAEAFF,TGTGCCAGCAGCGTAGCGGGTGGAGGGGGCCGAGCTGAAGCTTTCTTT
once,NA,TRBJ1-5,TRBV28,CASLRDPSNQPQHF,TGTGCCAGCCTGCGGGATCCAAGCAATCAGCCCCAGCATTTT
NA,TRBD1,TRBJ1-5,TRBV19,CASSIVGGYSNQPQHF,TGTGCCAGTAGTATAGTAGGGGGCTATAGCAATCAGCCCCAGCATTTT
NA,NA,TRBJ2-1,TRBV7-3,CASSLTGGYNEQFF,TGTGCCAGCAGCTTAACGGGGGGCTACAATGAGCAGTTCTTC
NA,TRBD2,TRBJ2-2,TRBV28,CASSLRLAGGPYWGELFF,TGTGCCAGCAGCCTCCGACTAGCGGGAGGGCCGTATTGGGGGGAGCTGTTTTTT
NA,TRBD1,TRBJ2-2,TRBV4-3,CASSQRLLDRGRTGELFF,TGCGCCAGCAGCCAAAGATTGTTGGACAGGGGGAGGACCGGGGAGCTGTTTTTT